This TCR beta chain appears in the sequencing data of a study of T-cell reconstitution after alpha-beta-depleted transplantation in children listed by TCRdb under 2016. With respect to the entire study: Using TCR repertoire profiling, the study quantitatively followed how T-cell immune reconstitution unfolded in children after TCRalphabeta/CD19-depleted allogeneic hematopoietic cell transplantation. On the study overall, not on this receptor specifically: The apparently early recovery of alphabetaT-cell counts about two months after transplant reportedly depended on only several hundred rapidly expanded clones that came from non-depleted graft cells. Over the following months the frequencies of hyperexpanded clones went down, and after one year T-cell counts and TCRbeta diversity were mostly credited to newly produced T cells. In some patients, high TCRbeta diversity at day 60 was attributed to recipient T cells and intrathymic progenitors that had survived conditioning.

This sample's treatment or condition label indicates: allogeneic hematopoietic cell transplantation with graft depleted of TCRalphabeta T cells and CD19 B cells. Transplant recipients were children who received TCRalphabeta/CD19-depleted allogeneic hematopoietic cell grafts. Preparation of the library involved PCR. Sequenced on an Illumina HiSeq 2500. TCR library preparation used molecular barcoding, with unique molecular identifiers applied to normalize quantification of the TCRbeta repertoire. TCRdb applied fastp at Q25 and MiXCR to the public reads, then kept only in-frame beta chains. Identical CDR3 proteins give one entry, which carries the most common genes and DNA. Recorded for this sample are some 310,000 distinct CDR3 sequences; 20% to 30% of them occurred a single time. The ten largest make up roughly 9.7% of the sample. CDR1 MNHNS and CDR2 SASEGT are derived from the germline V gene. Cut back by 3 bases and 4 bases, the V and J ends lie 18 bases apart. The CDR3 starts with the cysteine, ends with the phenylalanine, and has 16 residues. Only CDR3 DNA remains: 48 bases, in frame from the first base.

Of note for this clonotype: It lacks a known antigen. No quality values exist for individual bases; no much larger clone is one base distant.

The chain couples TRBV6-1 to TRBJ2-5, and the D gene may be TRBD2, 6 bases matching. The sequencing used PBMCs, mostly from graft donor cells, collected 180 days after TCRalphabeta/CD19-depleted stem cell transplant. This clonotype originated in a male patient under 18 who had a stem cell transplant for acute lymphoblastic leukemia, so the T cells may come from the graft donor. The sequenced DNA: TGTGCCAGCAGTGACGGATGGCCGGGGGTGGGAGAGACCCAGTACTTC. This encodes CASSDGWPGVGETQYF.